This T cell receptor (beta chain) comes out of a study of T cells expressing NK-cell markers. Study at large: The study drew TCR beta repertoires from sorted CD3+CD56+NKG2C+, CD3+CD56+NKG2C- and CD3+CD56-NKG2C+ T cells. Among the eight sequenced donors, seven tested HCMV-seropositive and one tested seronegative. Whole-study findings and limits: In about six donors, dominant CD3+CD56+NKG2C+ clonotypes ranked among the top 10 CD8+ clonotypes.

The CDR3 length is 14 residues. From germline, CDR1 is LGHDT and CDR2 YNNKEL (reference sequence). As concerns this clonotype: Its antigen is undetermined.

TCRdb re-called the 5' RACE reads and shows each CDR3 protein once, DNA omitted. In total, the table holds about 430,000 distinct CDR3 sequences. Source material: blood T cells: a sorted CD56 or NKG2C T cell subset, CD4+ or CD8+ T cells, or bulk PBMC T cells (not recorded which). This clonotype was obtained from a woman aged 45-65 years in good health. This chain uses TRBV3-1 with TRBJ2-5. The CDR3 region is CASSQTRRWETQYF.